This T cell receptor (beta chain) was observed in a study of OX40 agonist ivuxolimab in advanced cancers. Using immunoSEQ multiplex PCR, the repertoire was profiled, and TCRdb retains in-frame clones only, with some absent. The table lists about 35,000 clones, roughly 80% of them singletons. CDR1 KGHSH and CDR2 LQKENI come from the germline V gene. This CDR3 spans 17 amino acids. The V and J ends lost 1 base and 2 bases respectively, with 15 bases between them. At baseline, cycle 4 day 1, and cycle 7 day 1, blood was sampled. V gene TRBV18 combines with J gene TRBJ1-5; D is perhaps TRBD1 (6 bases). The clonotype was recovered from an adult with an advanced solid tumor such as melanoma, head and neck, liver or kidney cancer. This specimen was CD4+ or CD8+ T cells sorted from blood, taken in a trial of the OX40 agonist ivuxolimab. CDR3: CASSPLDRSEGNQPQHF. The CDR3 nucleotides are TGTGCCAGCTCACCACTGGACAGATCGGAGGGCAATCAGCCCCAGCATTTT.